One and the same sample provided the 26 T cell receptor beta chains below, sequenced in a study of cytomegalovirus exposure and HLA in healthy donors. The PCR made use of 60 Vbeta and 13 Jbeta primers. The assay was immunoSEQ multiplex PCR, and TCRdb's table has in-frame clones only and misses some. The repertoire holds over 200,000 clones, with around 76% as singletons. The source material was PBMCs. Every receptor here comes from a middle-aged man in good health and CMV-seropositive.

This chain uses TRBV9 with TRBJ2-1, with a possible D match to TRBD2 (8 bases). Germline V lookup: CDR1 SGDLS, CDR2 YYNGEE. The CDR3 has 17 amino acids. The ends were cut back, 6 bases at V and 6 bases at J, with 25 bases in the middle. Here the CDR3 reads CASTRGHQGLAGNEQFF. In nucleotides, the CDR3 is TGTGCCAGCACTAGGGGGCATCAAGGACTAGCTGGCAATGAGCAGTTCTTC.

The V gene is TRBV7-2, the J gene TRBJ2-1, with D hard to call. Trimming stripped 1 base from V and 5 bases from J, with 12 bases between. The germline gives CDR1 SGHTA, CDR2 FQGNSA. This CDR3 comprises 15 residues. CDR3 nucleotide sequence: TGTGCCAGCAGCTTAGGGGCAGGCTACCACAATGAGCAGTTCTTC. This translates into CASSLGAGYHNEQFF.

The chain uses TRBV27 and TRBJ1-1; D is unclear. CDR3 size: 18 residues. CDR1 and CDR2 from the germline V gene are MNHEY and SMNVEV (reference sequence). Trimming removed 6 bases from V and 0 bases from J, with 23 bases in between. CDR3 DNA sequence: TGTGCCAGCAGCCCTCCGCCTTTCCCTCCGGGGATGAACACTGAAGCTTTCTTT. This sequence encodes CASSPPPFPPGMNTEAFF.

The rearrangement uses TRBV6-1 and TRBJ1-2; 10 bases fit TRBD1. Trimming took 5 bases from V and 6 from J; bases not matched to a gene: 3. Germline values: CDR1 MNHNS, CDR2 SASEGT. The CDR3 has 13 residues. The CDR3 nucleotides are TGTGCCAGCAGTCTGACAGGGGGCGATGGCTACACCTTC. Translating gives CASSLTGGDGYTF.

The genes are TRBV29-1 and TRBJ1-2; a possible D gene is TRBD1 (6 bases). CDR3 length equals 15 residues. The germline V gene has CDR1 SQVTM and CDR2 ANQGSEA. Trimming pared 7 bases from V and 4 bases from J, leaving 22 bases between. The CDR3 bases are TGCAGCGCTCCCGAGGCAAGGGGGAGCCTCTATGGCTACACCTTC. Translated: CSAPEARGSLYGYTF.

CDR3 DNA: TGTGCCAGCAGTTTCCGTGGCGGTGCAGCAGATACGCAGTATTTT. Its protein is CASSFRGGAADTQYF. The chain carries TRBV27 and TRBJ2-3; D is undetermined. The CDR3 extends over 15 amino acids. Germline assignment: CDR1 MNHEY and CDR2 SMNVEV (reference sequence). V lost 3 bases and J lost 4, with 14 bases in between.

This clone was observed once. The J gene is TRBJ2-7, the V gene TRBV14, with TRBD2 as a possible D gene (5 bases). The CDR3 totals 13 residues. Germline V gene lookup returns CDR1 SGHDN and CDR2 FVKESK. V lost 1 base and J 4 bases, leaving 8 bases between the germline ends. The CDR3, as DNA: TGTGCCAGCAGCCAAGCCCCGGGGTACGAGCAGTACTTC. Its protein is CASSQAPGYEQYF.

CDR3 DNA: TGTGCCAGTAGTATAGGGGGGGGGAGCACTGAAGCTTTCTTT. Translation: CASSIGGGSTEAFF. The chain couples TRBV19 to TRBJ1-1; D possibly corresponds to TRBD1 (5 bases). Trimming took off 1 base at V and 4 bases at J, with 10 bases between the two ends. CDR3 size: 14 residues. Germline V CDR1 and CDR2: LNHDA, SQIVND (reference sequence).

This chain uses TRBV7-3 with TRBJ1-1; perhaps TRBD1 as D (5 bases). CDR3 length equals 13 residues. Germline values: CDR1 SGHTA, CDR2 FQGTGA. V lost 3 bases, J lost 5 bases, and 10 bases lay in between. CDR3 nucleotides: TGTGCCAGCAGCTTTCAGGGCGGTACTGAAGCTTTCTTT. Protein sequence: CASSFQGGTEAFF.

The chain is built from TRBV10-1 and TRBJ1-2, with 9 bases identical to TRBD1. V dropped 0 bases and J dropped 6; count of bases not matched to a gene: 2. The CDR3 is 14 residues long. CDR1 is WNHNN and CDR2 is SYGVQD in the germline V gene (reference sequence). The CDR3 nucleotides read TGCGCCAGCAGTGAGTCAAGGACAGGGGATGGCTACACCTTC. Translated: CASSESRTGDGYTF.

The chain joins TRBV27 to TRBJ1-2; 8 bases map to TRBD1. The length of the CDR3 is 13 residues. The V and J ends lost 6 bases and 5 bases, in that order; junction bases with no gene match: 5. Germline values: CDR1 MNHEY, CDR2 SMNVEV (reference sequence). CDR3: CASSYRGGYGYTF. In DNA, the CDR3 is TGTGCCAGCAGCTACAGGGGGGGGTATGGCTACACCTTC.

In this sample, this clone turned up a few times. This chain joins TRBV5-5 and TRBJ1-2; D is possibly TRBD1 (6 bases). The ends were cut back, 7 bases at V and 2 bases at J, with 15 bases in the middle. This CDR3 is built from 14 residues. CDR1 SGHKS and CDR2 YYEKEE come from the germline V gene (reference sequence). CDR3: CASESGAGNYGYTF. Here the CDR3 DNA reads TGTGCCAGCGAGTCAGGGGCTGGAAACTATGGCTACACCTTC.

This chain connects TRBV15 to TRBJ1-5, with 7 bases fitting TRBD1. Germline CDR1 and CDR2: LNHNV and YYDKDF (reference sequence). This CDR3 contains 14 residues. V shed 8 bases, J shed 7 bases, and the junction held 11 bases outside the gene matches. The CDR3 loop reads CATQSGGFGQPQHF. CDR3 DNA: TGTGCCACCCAATCAGGGGGATTCGGGCAGCCCCAGCATTTT.

This chain joins TRBV27 and TRBJ2-5, with 8 bases lining up with TRBD2. The DNA end is a closer match to TRBJ2-7, so the J assignment may be wrong. The CDR3 contains 15 residues. Germline CDR1 reads MNHEY; CDR2 reads SMNVEV (reference sequence). CDR3 bases: TGTGCCAGCAGTGGGGCAGCGGGAGCCAACTACGAGCAGTACTTC. The encoded protein is CASSGAAGANYEQYF.

In its sample, this clone was seen once. This chain connects TRBV15 to TRBJ2-2, with D maybe TRBD2 (6 bases). The V gene lost 1 base and the J gene lost 3 bases, with 12 bases spanning the gap. The CDR3 runs to 16 residues. Germline CDR1 reads LNHNV; CDR2 reads YYDKDF (reference sequence). In DNA, the CDR3 is TGTGCCACCAGCAGAGTCGGTCTAGCGCACACCGGGGAGCTGTTTTTT. Its translation: CATSRVGLAHTGELFF.

This clone is a singleton in its sample. In DNA, the CDR3 is TGTGCCAGCAGTAGTGACAGGGGGAACCAAGAGACCCAGTACTTC. Protein: CASSSDRGNQETQYF. This chain connects TRBV6-4 to TRBJ2-5; 9 bases map to TRBD1. CDR1 is MRHNA and CDR2 is SNTAGT in the germline V gene. The V and J ends lost 5 bases and 0 bases, in that order; junction bases with no gene match: 4. The CDR3 runs 15 residues.

This chain uses TRBV6-1 with TRBJ1-1; no definite D call. Trimming cost V 3 bases and J 11 bases, with 10 bases left between them. The CDR3 totals 11 residues. Germline V gene lookup returns CDR1 MNHNS and CDR2 SASEGT. CDR3 in amino acids: CASSEGAAAFF. CDR3 DNA: TGTGCCAGCAGTGAGGGAGCGGCGGCTTTCTTT.

The V gene is TRBV5-1, the J gene TRBJ2-5; D call uncertain. The V end lost 0 bases, the J end lost 2 bases, and 5 bases lay between the germline ends. CDR3 length: 13 amino acids. Germline values: CDR1 SGHRS, CDR2 YFSETQ. The CDR3 bases are TGCGCCAGCAGCTTGGACATTCAAGAGACCCAGTACTTC. It yields the protein CASSLDIQETQYF.

This chain uses TRBV19 with TRBJ2-1; maybe TRBD2 (7 bases). The ends were cut back, 8 bases at V and 8 bases at J, with 28 bases in the middle. Germline lookup yields CDR1 LNHDA and CDR2 SQIVND (reference sequence). This CDR3 has 17 amino acids. The CDR3 DNA follows: TGTGCCAGTGGGAGGGGGAATAGCGGTTTCCCGAGCGATGAGCAGTTCTTC. It encodes CASGRGNSGFPSDEQFF. Variable domain in full (rest from reference TRBV19 and TRBJ2-1): DGGITQSPKYLFRKEGQNVTLSCEQNLNHDAMYWYRQDPGQGLRLIYYSQIVNDFQKGDIAEGYSVSREKKESFPLTVTSAQKNPTAFYLCASGRGNSGFPSDEQFFGPGTRLTVL.

In its sample, this clone was seen a few times. The CDR3 region is CASSLNRMNTEAFF. Written as DNA, the CDR3 is TGTGCCAGCAGCTTAAACAGGATGAACACTGAAGCTTTCTTT. This chain uses TRBV7-3 with TRBJ1-1; possible D gene TRBD1, 5 bases. The germline CDR1 and CDR2 sequences are SGHTA and FQGTGA. CDR3 length equals 14 residues. V gave up 1 base and J gave up 0 bases, with 6 bases separating them. Combining the CDR3 with reference TRBV7-3 and TRBJ1-1 gives the whole variable domain GAGVSQTPSNKVTEKGKYVELRCDPISGHTALYWYRQSLGQGPEFLIYFQGTGAADDSGLPNDRFFAVRPEGSVSTLKIQRTERGDSAVYLCASSLNRMNTEAFFGQGTRLTVV.

This clone was counted a single time. This sequence joins TRBV6-6 and TRBJ2-3; 10 positions match TRBD1. The V gene's germline CDR1 is MNHNY and CDR2 SVGAGI (reference sequence). J lost 3 bases, V lost 2 bases, and 2 bases had no gene match. The CDR3 length is 15 residues. As DNA, the CDR3 is TGTGCCAGCAGTTACGGGACAGGGGTGACAGATACGCAGTATTTT. Encoded protein: CASSYGTGVTDTQYF.

This chain joins TRBV2 and TRBJ2-7, with 7 positions matching TRBD2. The ends lost 4 bases at V and 6 bases at J; junction bases unmatched: 3. Germline V gene data show CDR1 as SNHLY and CDR2 as FYNNEI. CDR3 length: 12 amino acids. CDR3 coding DNA: TGTGCCAGCAGTGGGGGGGGTCTCGAGCAGTACGTC. It is translated as CASSGGGLEQYV.

The chain links TRBV4-2 to TRBJ2-1, with a tentative D call TRBD2 (5 bases). V was cut by 4 bases and J by 8 bases, with 24 bases left in between. CDR1 is LGHNA, CDR2 YNFKEQ, per germline. This CDR3 spans 17 amino acids. In DNA, the CDR3 is TGTGCCAGCAGCCTCCGTGGGAGCCTGGGGTTTTCGGATGAGCAGTTCTTC. This encodes CASSLRGSLGFSDEQFF.

The chain is built from TRBV6-5 and TRBJ2-5, with D possibly being TRBD2 (5 bases). The germline V and J ends were trimmed by 4 bases and 5 bases, with 17 bases remaining between them. Germline lookup yields CDR1 MNHEY and CDR2 SVGAGI. This CDR3 comprises 15 residues. DNA for the CDR3: TGTGCCAGCAGTTCTCCTGTGGCGGGTGGGGAGACCCAGTACTTC. This sequence encodes CASSSPVAGGETQYF.

In this sample, this clone turned up a few times. This CDR3 reads CASSEGTGVRQPQHF. In DNA form, the CDR3 reads TGTGCCAGCAGCGAAGGGACAGGGGTGCGTCAGCCCCAGCATTTT. The chain couples TRBV5-6 to TRBJ1-5, with 10 bases that match TRBD1. Germline CDR1 is SGHDT and CDR2 is YYEEEE. This CDR3 is 15 amino acids long. With V trimmed by 4 bases and J by 6 bases, 7 bases remained unmatched.

The chain uses TRBV7-9 and TRBJ1-1, with D possibly matching TRBD1 (6 bases). Germline CDR1 SEHNR, CDR2 FQNEAQ (reference sequence). Trimming left V 4 bases short and J 6 bases short, with 12 bases between. The CDR3 runs to 13 residues. CDR3 sequence: CASSSLQGPEAFF. DNA for the CDR3: TGTGCCAGCAGCTCCCTACAGGGCCCTGAAGCTTTCTTT.